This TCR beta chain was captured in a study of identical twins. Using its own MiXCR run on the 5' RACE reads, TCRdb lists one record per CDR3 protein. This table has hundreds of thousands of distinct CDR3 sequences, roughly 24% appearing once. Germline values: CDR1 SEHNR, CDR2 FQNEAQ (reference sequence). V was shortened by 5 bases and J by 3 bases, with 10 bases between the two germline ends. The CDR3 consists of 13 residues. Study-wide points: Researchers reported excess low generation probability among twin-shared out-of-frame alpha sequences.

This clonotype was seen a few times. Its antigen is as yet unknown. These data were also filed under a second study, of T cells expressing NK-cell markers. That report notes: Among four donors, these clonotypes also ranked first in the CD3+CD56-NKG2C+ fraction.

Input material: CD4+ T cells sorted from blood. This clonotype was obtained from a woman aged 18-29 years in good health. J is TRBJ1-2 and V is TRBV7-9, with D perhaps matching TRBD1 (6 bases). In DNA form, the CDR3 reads TGTGCCAGCAGCACAGGGCATTACTATGGCTACACCTTC. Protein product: CASSTGHYYGYTF.